This TCR beta chain was recorded in a study of OX40 agonist ivuxolimab in advanced cancers. Study-level information: Dose-escalation cases comprised hepatocellular carcinoma, melanoma, renal cell or head and neck cancer.

Remarks on this clone: Its antigen is not identified.

V was clipped by 3 bases and J by 0 bases, with 8 bases between them. The CDR3 is 15 residues long. The V gene's germline CDR1 is SNHLY and CDR2 FYNNEI. General study points: By week 6 at 0.1 to 3.0 mg/kg, blood CD4+ and CD8+ T cells had expanded clonally.

Sequenced by immunoSEQ multiplex PCR; TCRdb stores in-frame clones only, minus some. The sample lists around 75,000 clones; roughly 86% were seen once. The TCR was taken from an adult with an advanced solid tumor such as melanoma, head and neck, liver or kidney cancer. The chain is built from TRBV2 and TRBJ2-2, with D uncertain. The sequenced sample was CD4+ or CD8+ T cells sorted from blood, obtained in a trial of the OX40 agonist ivuxolimab. The CDR3 protein is CASSDQVPNTGELFF. CDR3 nucleotide sequence: TGTGCCAGCAGTGATCAGGTTCCGAACACCGGGGAGCTGTTTTTT. Full variable domain (remainder filled in from reference TRBV2 and TRBJ2-2): EPEVTQTPSHQVTQMGQEVILRCVPISNHLYFYWYRQILGQKVEFLVSFYNNEISEKSEIFDDQFSVERPDGSNFTLKIRSTKLEDSAMYFCASSDQVPNTGELFFGEGSRLTVL.